Below, 3 T cell receptor beta chains from the same sample are listed, as sequenced in a study of beta chain features in type 1 diabetes. What was sequenced were expressed TCRB transcripts, since all of the isolated RNA had been reverse transcribed. Profiling relied on immunoSEQ multiplex PCR, and the TCRdb table lists in-frame clones only, not all of them. The sample includes under 300,000 clones, 25% to 30% seen only once; the top ten take roughly 4%. The sequenced sample consisted of central memory CD4+ T cells from blood. The receptors shown here come from a man between 25 and 39 years old in good health.

This chain uses TRBV2 with TRBJ2-5; unclear D gene. Germline V gene data show CDR1 as SNHLY and CDR2 as FYNNEI. The CDR3 has 11 residues. V lost 3 bases to trimming and J lost 9 bases, with 8 bases between them. CDR3 in amino acids: CASSDGPAQYF. As DNA, the CDR3 is TGTGCCAGCAGTGACGGGCCGGCCCAGTACTTC.

This clone occurred a few times. The rearrangement uses TRBV5-4 and TRBJ2-3, with 12 bases that match TRBD2. CDR3 length equals 15 residues. After removal of 3 bases from V and 3 bases from J, the junction contained 2 bases not matched to a gene. Germline lookup yields CDR1 SGHNT and CDR2 YYREEE (reference sequence). CDR3 sequence (DNA): TGTGCCAGCAGCTGGACTAGCGGGAAAACAGATACGCAGTATTTT. Protein: CASSWTSGKTDTQYF.

A word on this clone: Additional DNA sequences in this sample encode the identical CDR3. V and J are TRBV27 and TRBJ1-1; no clear D gene. There are 12 residues in the CDR3. V was pared by 4 bases and J by 4 bases, with 7 bases between. CDR1 is MNHEY, CDR2 SMNVEV, per germline (reference sequence). The DNA of the CDR3 is TGTGCCAGCAGTTCAGTCGGCACTGAAGCTTTCTTT. This codes for CASSSVGTEAFF.